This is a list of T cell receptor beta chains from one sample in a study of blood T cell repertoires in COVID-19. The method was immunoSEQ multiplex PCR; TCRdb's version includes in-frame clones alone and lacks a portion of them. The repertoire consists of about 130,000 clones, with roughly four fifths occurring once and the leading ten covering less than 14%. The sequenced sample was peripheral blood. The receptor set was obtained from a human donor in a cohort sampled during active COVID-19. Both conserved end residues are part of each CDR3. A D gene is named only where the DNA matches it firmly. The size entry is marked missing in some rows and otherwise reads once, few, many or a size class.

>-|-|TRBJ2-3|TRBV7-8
CASSFRESTDTQYF
TGTGCCAGCAGCTTCAGGGAATCCACAGATACGCAGTATTTT
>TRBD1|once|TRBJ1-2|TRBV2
CASNPPTGGSANYGYTF
TGTGCCAGCAATCCACCCACAGGGGGCTCGGCTAACTATGGCTACACCTTC
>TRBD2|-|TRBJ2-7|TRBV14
CASSQGSGASYEQYF
TGTGCCAGCAGCCAAGGTAGCGGGGCCTCCTACGAGCAGTACTTC
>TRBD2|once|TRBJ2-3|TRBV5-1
CASRRTSDTDTQYF
TGCGCCAGCAGGAGGACTAGCGACACAGATACGCAGTATTTT
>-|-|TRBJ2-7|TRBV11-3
CASSRGVTGSEQYF
TGTGCCAGCAGCCGAGGCGTTACAGGGTCTGAGCAGTACTTC
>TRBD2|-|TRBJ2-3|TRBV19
CASRLAGARVDTQYF
TGTGCCAGTCGACTAGCGGGGGCGCGCGTAGATACGCAGTATTTT
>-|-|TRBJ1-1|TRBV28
CASSLRNRNTEAFF
TGTGCCAGCAGTTTGCGAAATCGGAACACTGAAGCTTTCTTT
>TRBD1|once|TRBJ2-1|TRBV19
CASSIPRQGAHEQFF
TGTGCCAGTAGTATTCCGCGACAGGGGGCCCATGAGCAGTTCTTC
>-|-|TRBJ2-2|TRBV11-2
CASSPVESNTGELFF
TGTGCCAGCAGCCCCGTGGAGTCGAACACCGGGGAGCTGTTTTTT
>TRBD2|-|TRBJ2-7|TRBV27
CASSFGGGTYEQYF
TGTGCCAGCAGTTTTGGCGGGGGTACCTACGAGCAGTACTTC
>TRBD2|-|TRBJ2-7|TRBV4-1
CASSHPGLANTYEQYF
TGCGCCAGCAGCCATCCGGGACTAGCGAATACCTACGAGCAGTACTTC
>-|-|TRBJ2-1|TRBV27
CASSWRADNEQFF
TGTGCCAGCAGTTGGCGGGCGGACAATGAGCAGTTCTTC
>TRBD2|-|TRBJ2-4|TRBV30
CACNHLTSEGNIQYF
TGTGCCTGCAATCACCTTACTAGCGAAGGAAACATTCAGTACTTC
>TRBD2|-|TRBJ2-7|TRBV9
CASSDGLAGPGQQYF
TGTGCCAGCAGCGACGGACTAGCGGGGCCTGGGCAGCAGTACTTC
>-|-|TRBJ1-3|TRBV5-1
CASTPTGTRSGNTIYF
TGCGCCAGCACCCCCACCGGGACACGCTCTGGAAACACCATATATTTT
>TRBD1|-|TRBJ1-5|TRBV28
CASSSGGEEGQPQHF
TGTGCCAGCAGTTCAGGGGGCGAAGAGGGTCAGCCCCAGCATTTT
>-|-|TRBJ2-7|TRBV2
CASSLYEQYF
TGTGCCAGCAGCTTGTACGAGCAGTACTTC
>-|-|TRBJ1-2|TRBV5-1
CASSLADGLLGYGYTF
TGCGCCAGCAGCTTGGCGGACGGACTGCTCGGCTATGGCTACACCTTC
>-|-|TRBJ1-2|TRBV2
CASSPQGGTGYTF
TGTGCCAGCAGCCCCCAGGGAGGGACTGGCTACACCTTC
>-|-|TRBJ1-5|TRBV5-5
CASSLELDRYQPQHF
TGTGCCAGCAGCTTGGAACTGGACAGATATCAGCCCCAGCATTTT
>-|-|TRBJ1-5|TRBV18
CASKEGSNQPQHF
TGTGCCAGCAAGGAGGGGAGCAATCAGCCCCAGCATTTT
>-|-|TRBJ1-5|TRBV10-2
CASSEADNQPQHF
TGCGCCAGCAGTGAAGCGGATAATCAGCCCCAGCATTTT
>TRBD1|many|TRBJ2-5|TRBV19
CASRPRRGSEETQYF
TGTGCCAGTCGTCCCCGCAGGGGGTCCGAAGAGACCCAGTACTTC
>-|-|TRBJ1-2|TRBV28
CASSLYHSSSF
TGTGCCAGCAGTTTATACCACAGCTCCTCCTTC
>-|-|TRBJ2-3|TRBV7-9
CASSLEQVRTDTQYF
TGTGCCAGCAGCTTAGAACAGGTCCGCACAGATACGCAGTATTTT
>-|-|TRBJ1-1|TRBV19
CASSRGRVSMNTEAFF
TGTGCCAGTAGTAGGGGCCGGGTTTCCATGAACACTGAAGCTTTCTTT
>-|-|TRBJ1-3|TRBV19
CASSRTDSGNTIYF
TGTGCCAGTAGCAGGACAGACTCTGGAAACACCATATATTTT
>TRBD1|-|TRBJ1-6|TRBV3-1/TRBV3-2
CASSQAQTGGNSPLHF
TGTGCCAGCAGCCAAGCTCAGACAGGGGGTAATTCACCCCTCCACTTT
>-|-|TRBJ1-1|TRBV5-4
CASRSDSEAFF
TGTGCCAGCAGATCGGACAGTGAAGCTTTCTTT
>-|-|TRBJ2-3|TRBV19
CASSIDRTAQYF
TGTGCCAGTAGTATAGATCGAACAGCGCAGTATTTT
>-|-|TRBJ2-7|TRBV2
CASFFTGYEQYF
TGTGCCAGCTTCTTTACAGGCTACGAGCAGTACTTC
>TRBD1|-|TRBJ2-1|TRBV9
CASSVAPTTGTGGTGEQFF
TGTGCCAGCAGCGTAGCACCTACCACCGGGACAGGGGGCACGGGGGAGCAGTTCTTC
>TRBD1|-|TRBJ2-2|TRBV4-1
CASKGASGDPGGELFF
TGCGCCAGCAAGGGGGCCAGCGGTGACCCGGGTGGGGAGCTGTTTTTT
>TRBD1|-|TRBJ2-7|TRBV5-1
CASSQGTGTEQYF
TGCGCCAGCAGCCAAGGGACAGGGACCGAGCAGTACTTC
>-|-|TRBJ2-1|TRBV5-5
CASSLDYRVGVEQFF
TGTGCCAGCAGCTTGGATTACAGGGTTGGGGTTGAGCAGTTCTTC
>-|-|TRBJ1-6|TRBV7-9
CASSPLGASYNSPLHF
TGTGCCAGCAGCCCCCTGGGGGCCTCCTATAATTCACCCCTCCACTTT
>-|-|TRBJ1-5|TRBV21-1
CASLRGAFSNQPQHF
TGTGCCAGCCTCCGGGGGGCGTTTAGCAATCAGCCCCAGCATTTT
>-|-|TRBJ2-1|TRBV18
CASSPAGDEQFF
TGTGCCAGCTCACCGGCCGGGGATGAGCAGTTCTTC
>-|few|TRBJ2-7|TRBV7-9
CASSLQGGLYEQYF
TGTGCCAGCAGCTTACAGGGGGGTTTATACGAGCAGTACTTC
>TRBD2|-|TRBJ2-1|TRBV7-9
CASSSRGGVFEQFF
TGTGCCAGCAGCTCCCGCGGGGGGGTTTTTGAGCAGTTCTTC
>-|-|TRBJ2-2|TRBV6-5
CASSYGRVNTGELFF
TGTGCCAGCAGTTACGGCAGGGTGAACACCGGGGAGCTGTTTTTT
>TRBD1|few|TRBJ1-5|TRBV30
CAWSPGTVSNQPQHF
TGTGCCTGGAGTCCAGGGACAGTTAGCAATCAGCCCCAGCATTTT
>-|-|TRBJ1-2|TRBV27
CASSLWVGHGYTF
TGTGCCAGCAGTTTATGGGTTGGGCATGGCTACACCTTC
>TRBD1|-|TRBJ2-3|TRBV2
CASSPDRGFTDTQYF
TGTGCCAGCAGTCCGGACAGGGGGTTCACAGATACGCAGTATTTT
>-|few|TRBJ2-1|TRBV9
CASSRVARFNEQFF
TGTGCCAGCAGCAGAGTAGCTCGGTTCAATGAGCAGTTCTTC
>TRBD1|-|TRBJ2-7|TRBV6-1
CASSDFSGQGSSYEQYF
TGTGCCAGCAGTGACTTTTCGGGACAGGGTAGCTCCTACGAGCAGTACTTC
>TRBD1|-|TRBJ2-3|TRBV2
CASTPGQGTPDTQYF
TGTGCCAGCACCCCGGGACAGGGGACCCCAGATACGCAGTATTTT
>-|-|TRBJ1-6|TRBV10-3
CAISEPEKGRGSPLHF
TGTGCCATCAGTGAGCCCGAGAAAGGGAGGGGTTCACCCCTCCACTTT
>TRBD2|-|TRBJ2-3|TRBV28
CASRAGGLTDTQYF
TGTGCCAGCAGGGCGGGGGGGCTTACAGATACGCAGTATTTT
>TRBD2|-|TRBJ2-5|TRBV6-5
CASSLRRGGEETQYF
TGTGCCAGCAGTCTCCGACGCGGGGGAGAAGAGACCCAGTACTTC
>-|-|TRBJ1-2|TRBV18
CASSLSVDTDYGYTF
TGTGCCAGCTCACTTTCTGTTGACACAGACTATGGCTACACCTTC
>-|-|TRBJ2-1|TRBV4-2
CASSQVDRGASLFF
TGTGCCAGCAGCCAAGTTGATCGGGGGGCTTCACTGTTCTTC
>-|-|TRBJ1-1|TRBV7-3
CASRVTGNTEAFF
TGTGCCAGCAGAGTCACAGGGAACACTGAAGCTTTCTTT
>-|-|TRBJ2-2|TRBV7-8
CASSLIYGELFF
TGTGCCAGCAGCTTAATCTACGGGGAGCTGTTTTTT
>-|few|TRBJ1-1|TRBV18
CASSPTRAEAFF
TGTGCCAGCTCACCAACCAGGGCTGAAGCTTTCTTT
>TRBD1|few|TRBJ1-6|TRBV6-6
CASELGTANSPLHF
TGTGCCAGTGAGCTTGGGACAGCAAATTCACCCCTCCACTTT
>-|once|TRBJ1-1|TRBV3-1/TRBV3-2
CASSAPRGSVVYTEAFF
TGTGCCAGCAGCGCCCCGCGGGGTAGTGTGGTTTACACTGAAGCTTTCTTT